A single sample gave rise to the 26 T cell receptor beta chains below, sequenced in a study of CD8+ T cells in alopecia areata. Sequencing templates came from extracted RNA that was reverse transcribed into cDNA. Sequencing used immunoSEQ multiplex PCR; TCRdb keeps in-frame clones, though not all of them. This table has under 200,000 clones, about 60% appearing once. This sample's treatment: oral pan-JAK inhibitor, 5-10 mg twice daily. The sample in question was CD4+ T cells sorted from blood, obtained at week 24, from a patient treated with tofacitinib. Source of these receptors: a human donor with alopecia areata.

In this sample, this clone turned up a few times. V gene TRBV4-1 combines with J gene TRBJ1-5; 11 nucleotides match TRBD1. CDR3 length: 16 residues. Germline V gene lookup returns CDR1 MGHRA and CDR2 YSYEKL. V shed 0 bases, J shed 4 bases, and the junction held 2 bases outside the gene matches. The CDR3: CASSQDGTGGNQPQHF. CDR3 nucleotide sequence: TGCGCCAGCAGCCAAGATGGGACAGGGGGAAATCAGCCCCAGCATTTT.

The CDR3 spells CAIGTYEQYF. The CDR3 coding sequence is TGTGCCATCGGAACCTACGAGCAGTACTTC. The chain carries TRBV10-3 and TRBJ2-7; no clear D. CDR3 size: 10 residues. CDR1 and CDR2 from the germline V gene are ENHRY and SYGVKD. The V and J ends lost 8 bases and 2 bases respectively, with 4 bases between them.

This clone showed up just once. The V and J genes are TRBV11-2 and TRBJ2-3, with unresolved D. This CDR3 spans 13 amino acids. In germline, CDR1 is SGHAT, CDR2 FQNNGV. The germline V and J ends were trimmed by 0 bases and 6 bases, with 7 bases remaining between them. The CDR3 bases are TGTGCCAGCAGCTTAGATGTGGGGGATACGCAGTATTTT. Translating it yields CASSLDVGDTQYF.

This clone was picked up a small number of times. The CDR3 nucleotides are TGTGCCAGCAGCTTGGACACGGCTAATGAAAAACTGTTTTTT. Residues: CASSLDTANEKLFF. The chain is built from TRBV7-9 and TRBJ1-4; tentatively, D is TRBD1 (5 bases). CDR1 and CDR2 from the germline V gene are SEHNR and FQNEAQ (reference sequence). The CDR3 has 14 residues. The ends were cut back, 3 bases at V and 3 bases at J, with 8 bases in the middle.

The table lists this clone with a few counts. The chain employs TRBV30 and TRBJ1-5, with a weak D call TRBD1 (6 bases). The CDR3 loop spans 16 amino acids. CDR1 is GTSNPN, CDR2 SVGIG, per germline (reference sequence). Trimming pared 0 bases from V and 2 bases from J, leaving 14 bases between. DNA of the CDR3: TGTGCCTGGAGTGTACGGGGGGGCGCGGGCAATCAGCCCCAGCATTTT. It specifies CAWSVRGGAGNQPQHF.

The rearrangement links TRBV5-1 to TRBJ2-3; a weak D match, TRBD2 (7 bases). This CDR3 contains 15 residues. Germline CDR1 SGHRS, CDR2 YFSETQ. V lost 3 bases to trimming and J lost 3 bases, with 14 bases between them. The CDR3 reads CASSSGGLLTDTQYF. The CDR3 DNA is TGCGCCAGCAGCTCGGGGGGCCTCCTAACAGATACGCAGTATTTT.

The genes are TRBV11-3 and TRBJ2-3, with a weak D call TRBD1 (5 bases). Trimming cost V 1 base and J 3 bases, with 8 bases left between them. The CDR3 has 14 residues. Germline V gene lookup returns CDR1 SGHNT and CDR2 YENEEA. The CDR3 DNA reads TGTGCCAGCAGCTTAGGGGGCAGGACAGATACGCAGTATTTT. Translated, it gives CASSLGGRTDTQYF.

This clone was counted many times. In nucleotides, the CDR3 is TGTGCCAGCAGTTATGAGGTTAACACCGGGGAGCTGTTTTTT. Residues: CASSYEVNTGELFF. The chain links TRBV6-6 to TRBJ2-2; D ambiguous. CDR3 length equals 14 residues. Germline CDR1 and CDR2: MNHNY and SVGAGI (reference sequence). V gave up 3 bases and J gave up 2 bases, with 7 bases separating them.

The CDR3 is CASSFDRATNEKLFF. The CDR3 nucleotides are TGTGCCAGCAGTTTCGATCGTGCAACTAATGAAAAACTGTTTTTT. The V call is TRBV6-5, the J call TRBJ1-4, with no clear D. V was clipped by 4 bases and J by 0 bases, with 9 bases between them. Germline V gene lookup returns CDR1 MNHEY and CDR2 SVGAGI. The CDR3 loop spans 15 amino acids.

This clone was counted many times. V is TRBV10-3 and J is TRBJ2-6; D gene uncertain. The germline V and J ends were trimmed by 10 bases and 2 bases, with 9 bases remaining between them. In germline, CDR1 is ENHRY, CDR2 SYGVKD. This CDR3 has 13 residues. CDR3 sequence: CATQVAGANVLTF. The CDR3, as DNA: TGTGCCACCCAGGTTGCTGGGGCCAACGTCCTGACTTTC.

The J gene is TRBJ1-5, the V gene TRBV4-2; 7 nucleotides line up with TRBD1. In germline, CDR1 is LGHNA, CDR2 YNFKEQ. After removal of 3 bases from V and 2 bases from J, the junction contained 1 base not matched to a gene. The CDR3 has 14 amino acids. CDR3 coding DNA: TGTGCCAGCAGCCAGGGGACAGGCAATCAGCCCCAGCATTTT. Translating gives CASSQGTGNQPQHF.

This chain joins TRBV4-2 and TRBJ2-5, with D uncertain. The CDR3 runs to 13 residues. Germline CDR1 reads LGHNA; CDR2 reads YNFKEQ. V lost 0 bases to trimming and J lost 4 bases, with 6 bases between them. For the CDR3, the DNA is TGTGCCAGCAGCCAAGATGATGGAGAGACCCAGTACTTC. As protein: CASSQDDGETQYF.

This clone appeared a single time. The V call is TRBV6-1, the J call TRBJ1-4; no definite D call. V dropped 2 bases and J dropped 5 bases, with 9 bases sitting between them. CDR3 length equals 14 residues. CDR1 is MNHNS, CDR2 SASEGT, per germline. The CDR3, as DNA: TGTGCCAGCAGTGAATCTCCGGCGAATGAAAAACTGTTTTTT. It translates to CASSESPANEKLFF.

The table lists this clone with a few counts. This CDR3 is CATRQDLKSYEQYF. The CDR3 nucleotides read TGTGCCACCCGACAGGACCTAAAGTCGTACGAGCAGTACTTC. The chain links TRBV10-3 to TRBJ2-7, with D perhaps TRBD1 (6 bases). Deletions cut 10 bases from V and 4 bases from J, with 20 bases between. The length of the CDR3 is 14 residues. CDR1 ENHRY and CDR2 SYGVKD come from the germline V gene.

The chain couples TRBV12-5 to TRBJ2-2; either TRBD1 or TRBD2 may supply D (5 bases each). V was trimmed by 0 bases and J by 1 base, leaving 12 bases between them. Germline V gene lookup returns CDR1 LGHNT and CDR2 FRNRAP. This CDR3 region has 17 residues. In nucleotides, the CDR3 is TGTGCTAGTGGTTTGGTACGAGGGGCAGGGAACACCGGGGAGCTGTTTTTT. Translation: CASGLVRGAGNTGELFF.

The rearrangement uses TRBV27 and TRBJ1-2; 7 bases are shared with TRBD1. J gave up 1 base and V 5 bases, and 10 bases lay outside the gene matches. Germline CDR1 MNHEY, CDR2 SMNVEV (reference sequence). This CDR3 has 16 residues. CDR3 loop: CASSPRGLLVNYGYTF. CDR3 bases: TGTGCCAGCAGTCCAAGGGGGCTATTGGTTAACTATGGCTACACCTTC.

The V gene is TRBV30, the J gene TRBJ1-2; no clear D gene. In germline, CDR1 is GTSNPN, CDR2 SVGIG (reference sequence). The CDR3 has 15 amino acids. Trimming cost V 0 bases and J 4 bases, with 15 bases left between them. The CDR3 region is CAWSVLTGMRYGYTF. Written as DNA, the CDR3 is TGTGCCTGGAGTGTATTAACGGGCATGCGCTATGGCTACACCTTC.

The chain uses TRBV5-5 and TRBJ2-5; D tentatively fits TRBD1 or TRBD2 (5 bases each). Per germline, CDR1 SGHKS and CDR2 YYEKEE (reference sequence). CDR3 length: 14 amino acids. Trimming pared 3 bases from V and 1 base from J, leaving 10 bases between. The CDR3 region has the DNA TGTGCCAGCAGCTCCGGGACCACCCAAGAGACCCAGTACTTC. It translates to CASSSGTTQETQYF.

This chain links TRBV5-1 with TRBJ2-2; the match to TRBD1 covers 11 bases. The CDR3 extends over 15 amino acids. The J segment lost 2 bases and the V segment lost 3 bases, leaving 0 bases of the junction unmatched. Germline-derived CDR1 and CDR2 are SGHRS and YFSETQ. The CDR3 sequence is CASSWTGGNTGELFF. The CDR3 region has the DNA TGCGCCAGCAGCTGGACAGGGGGCAACACCGGGGAGCTGTTTTTT.

The gene calls are TRBV9 and TRBJ1-6; D call uncertain. The length of the CDR3 is 14 residues. With 3 bases removed from V and 7 bases from J, the gap between germline ends came to 11 bases. CDR1 SGDLS and CDR2 YYNGEE come from the germline V gene. This chain's CDR3 is CASSARAQNSPLHF. The CDR3 nucleotides read TGTGCCAGCAGCGCCCGCGCGCAGAATTCACCCCTCCACTTT.

The V call is TRBV2, the J call TRBJ2-1; D ambiguous. Germline V CDR1 and CDR2: SNHLY, FYNNEI. CDR3 length: 11 amino acids. V was cut by 6 bases and J by 9 bases, with 9 bases left in between. Written as DNA, the CDR3 is TGTGCCAGCAGGGGAATCCCTGAGCAGTTCTTC. It is translated as CASRGIPEQFF.

CDR3 loop: CASSFEETQYF. CDR3 nucleotide sequence: TGCGCCAGCAGCTTCGAGGAGACCCAGTACTTC. The J gene is TRBJ2-5, the V gene TRBV5-1; D is undetermined. CDR3 length: 11 residues. The germline V gene encodes CDR1 SGHRS and CDR2 YFSETQ. V lost 2 bases to trimming and J lost 5 bases, with 4 bases between them.

This clone was observed a few times. The rearrangement joins TRBV14 to TRBJ2-7; D not resolved. Germline CDR1 reads SGHDN; CDR2 reads FVKESK. V was pared by 2 bases and J by 6 bases, with 11 bases between. The CDR3 contains 13 residues. DNA of the CDR3: TGTGCCAGCAGCCAATCGATCCCGGCCGAGCAGTACTTC. Its translation: CASSQSIPAEQYF.

By sample share, this clone is medium-sized. The J gene is TRBJ2-7, the V gene TRBV7-2, with D possibly matching TRBD1 (6 bases). The CDR3 runs to 14 residues. The V and J ends lost 5 bases and 7 bases respectively, with 18 bases between them. Germline lookup yields CDR1 SGHTA and CDR2 FQGNSA. CDR3 in amino acids: CASSQLYRVGEQYF. The DNA of the CDR3 is TGTGCCAGCAGCCAACTTTACAGGGTGGGGGAGCAGTACTTC.

The chain joins TRBV5-1 to TRBJ2-1; 9 positions agree with TRBD1. Trimming removed 3 bases from V and 8 bases from J; junction bases left unmatched: 6. CDR1 and CDR2 from the germline V gene are SGHRS and YFSETQ. The CDR3 has 14 residues. CDR3 residues: CASSSRDRVDEQFF. The CDR3, as DNA: TGCGCCAGCAGCTCCCGGGACAGGGTAGATGAGCAGTTCTTC. The full variable domain, its missing parts supplied by reference TRBV5-1 and TRBJ2-1, is KAGVTQTPRYLIKTRGQQVTLSCSPISGHRSVSWYQQTPGQGLQFLFEYFSETQRNKGNFPGRFSGRQFSNSRSEMNVSTLELGDSALYLCASSSRDRVDEQFFGPGTRLTVL.

This clone was seen more than once but under ten times. This CDR3 is also generated by other DNA sequences in the sample. The chain carries TRBV29-1 and TRBJ2-5; D ambiguous. The CDR3 has 12 amino acids. In germline, CDR1 is SQVTM, CDR2 ANQGSEA. V was cut by 5 bases and J by 2 bases, with 9 bases left in between. The DNA of the CDR3 is TGCAGCGTTTCGCCCTCACAAGAGACCCAGTACTTC. Translating it yields CSVSPSQETQYF. The full variable domain, its missing parts supplied by reference TRBV29-1 and TRBJ2-5, is SAVISQKPSRDICQRGTSLTIQCQVDSQVTMMFWYRQQPGQSLTLIATANQGSEATYESGFVIDKFPISRPNLTFSTLTVSNMSPEDSSIYLCSVSPSQETQYFGPGTRLLVL.